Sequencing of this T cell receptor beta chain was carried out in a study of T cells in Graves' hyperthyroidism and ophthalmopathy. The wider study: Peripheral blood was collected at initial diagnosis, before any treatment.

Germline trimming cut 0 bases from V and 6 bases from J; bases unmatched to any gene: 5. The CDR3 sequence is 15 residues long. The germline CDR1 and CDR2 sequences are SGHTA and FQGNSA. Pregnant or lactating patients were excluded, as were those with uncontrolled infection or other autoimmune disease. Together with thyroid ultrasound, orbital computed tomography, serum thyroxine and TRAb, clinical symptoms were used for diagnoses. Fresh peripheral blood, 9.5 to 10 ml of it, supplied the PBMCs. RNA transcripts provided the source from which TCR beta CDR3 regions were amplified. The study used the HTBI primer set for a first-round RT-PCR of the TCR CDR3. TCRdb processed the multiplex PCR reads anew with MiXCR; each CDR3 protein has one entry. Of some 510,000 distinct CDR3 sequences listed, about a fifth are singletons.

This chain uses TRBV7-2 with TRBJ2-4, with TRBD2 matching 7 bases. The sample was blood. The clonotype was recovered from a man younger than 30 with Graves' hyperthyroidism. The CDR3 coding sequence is TGTGCCAGCAGCTTAGCGGGAGGGCAAGCAAACATTCAGTACTTC. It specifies CASSLAGGQANIQYF.